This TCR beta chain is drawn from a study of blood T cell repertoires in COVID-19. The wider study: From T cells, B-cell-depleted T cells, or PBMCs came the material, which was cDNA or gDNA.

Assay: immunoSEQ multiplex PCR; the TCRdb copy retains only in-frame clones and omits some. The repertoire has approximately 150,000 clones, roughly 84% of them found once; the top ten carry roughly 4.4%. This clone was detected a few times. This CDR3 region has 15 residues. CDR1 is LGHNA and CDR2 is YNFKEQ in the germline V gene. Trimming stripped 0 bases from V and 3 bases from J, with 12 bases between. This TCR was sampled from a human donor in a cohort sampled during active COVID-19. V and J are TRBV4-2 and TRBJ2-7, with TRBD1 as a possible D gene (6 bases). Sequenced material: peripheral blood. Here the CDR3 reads CASSQDSQGGYEQYF. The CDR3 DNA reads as TGTGCCAGCAGCCAAGATTCACAGGGCGGCTACGAGCAGTACTTC.